This T cell receptor beta chain stems from a study of blood T cell repertoires in COVID-19. Study in general: Some COVID-19 samples were acute and others convalescent; all came from the United States, Italy and Spain. The analysed material was cDNA or gDNA that came from T cells, B-cell-depleted T cells, or PBMCs.

This CDR3 is 14 amino acids long. The junction had 3 bases not matched to a gene; V was cut back by 3 bases and J by 2 bases. The germline CDR1 and CDR2 sequences are SGHRS and YFSETQ. Method: immunoSEQ multiplex PCR; TCRdb's copy keeps in-frame clones and lacks some. The sample records 200,000 to 250,000 clones, roughly 83% being singletons. Recruitment covered under 25 US areas and drew participants whose ages spanned roughly 18 to 89 years. Cohort allocation depended upon clinical history that participants reported. The sample was PBMCs or T cells enriched from blood (not recorded which). The genes are TRBV5-1 and TRBJ2-5; TRBD1 agrees at 8 bases. This receptor was identified in a woman aged 40-49 years with acute COVID-19. The CDR3: CASSSGQGQETQYF. For the CDR3, the DNA is TGCGCCAGCAGCTCCGGACAGGGACAAGAGACCCAGTACTTC.